These T cell receptor beta chains were read from a single sample in a study of regulatory T cells. TCRdb's table, derived via immunoSEQ multiplex PCR, lists solely in-frame clones and lacks some. The top ten clones hold more than 2% of a sample with some 38,000 clones, around nine tenths of them seen once. Source material: conventional CD4+ T cells sorted from blood. The receptors stem from a person aged 18 to 29 with CD3G deficiency. The CDR3 runs from the conserved cysteine through the conserved F or W.

J	V	CDR3
TRBJ2-3	TRBV19	CASSSRGTDTQYF
TRBJ2-1	TRBV4-1	CASSVPGRSSYNEQFF
TRBJ2-1	TRBV5-1	CASSLAINPGPNEQFF
TRBJ2-1	TRBV20-1	CSASLPDEQFF
TRBJ2-1	TRBV6-6	CASSFTRGAYNEQFF
TRBJ2-1	TRBV5-1	CASSDGTSGRTLFF
TRBJ2-7	TRBV5-1	CASSLAPGQGSEQYF
TRBJ1-1	TRBV5-1	CASSLTGNTEAFF
TRBJ2-1	TRBV7-9	CASSYTGPNEQFF
TRBJ2-3	TRBV19	CASSIVEGQTQYF
TRBJ1-2	TRBV6-5	CASSPGQGVRYTF
TRBJ1-2	TRBV4-1	CASSQDPGRDYGYTF
TRBJ1-1	TRBV6-6	CASSRGGNTEAFF
TRBJ2-1	TRBV7-9	CASSLGGAGRSEQFF
TRBJ1-1	TRBV4-1	CASSRLATANTEAFF
TRBJ1-3	TRBV6-6	CASSYAGSGNTIYF
TRBJ2-1	TRBV5-1	CASSLVGGGEQFF
TRBJ2-7	TRBV5-1	CASRRGGSSNEQYF
TRBJ1-1	TRBV5-1	CASSPQGETAFF
TRBJ2-7	TRBV7-8	CASSLEYWDEQYF
TRBJ2-1	TRBV5-1	CASSPGGSSYNEQFF
TRBJ1-5	TRBV6-1	CASSEGTVSNQPQHF
TRBJ2-1	TRBV28	CASSTSGADYNEQFF
TRBJ2-7	TRBV28	CASSTGPNYEQYF
TRBJ1-1	TRBV28	CASSSPGQGGTEAFF
TRBJ1-5	TRBV6-1	CASSAGYSNQPQHF
TRBJ2-7	TRBV28	CASSSDRPREQYF
TRBJ2-2	TRBV19	CASSAAQGKLFF
TRBJ2-1	TRBV5-1	CASSSTGDEQFF